This T cell receptor beta chain was observed in a study of T cell changes during pregnancy in multiple sclerosis. Only in-frame clones appear in the TCRdb table, and some are missing; sequencing was by immunoSEQ multiplex PCR. The sample yields fewer than 55,000 clones, approximately 92% seen once. The CDR3 runs to 13 residues. CDR1 and CDR2 (germline): SGHTA, FQGTGA. Trimming left V 5 bases short and J 5 bases short, with 11 bases between. Specimen: peripheral blood. This sequence was found in a female donor with multiple sclerosis, enrolled in a pregnancy study. The chain carries TRBV7-3 and TRBJ2-3; D possibly matches TRBD1 or TRBD2 (7 bases each). CDR3 region: CASSPRGGDTQYF. The CDR3 DNA reads TGTGCCAGCAGCCCCAGGGGGGGAGATACGCAGTATTTT.